A selection of T cell receptor beta chains follows, all from one sample in a study of beta chain features in type 1 diabetes. Assay used: immunoSEQ multiplex PCR; TCRdb lists only in-frame clones, some missing. The data contain more than 30,000 clones, roughly 64% of them singletons. Material for sequencing was Tregs from blood. The origin of the receptors is a woman aged 25 to 39 in good health. Each CDR3 is given with its conserved first and last residue. The D gene is left open where the match is weak. Clone size is stated in some rows and not others, as once, few, many or a class when expanded.

.,TRBJ2-1,TRBD2,TRBV5-1,TGCGCCAGCAGCCCGACTAGCGGAGCGGACAATGAGCAGTTCTTC,CASSPTSGADNEQFF
.,TRBJ1-5,TRBD1,TRBV7-9,TGTGCCAGCGCACTTACAGGGGCGTACAATCAGCCCCAGCATTTT,CASALTGAYNQPQHF
once,TRBJ1-1,TRBD1,TRBV5-4,TGTGCCAGCAGCCCCGGGACAGGGGCTGATGAAGCTTTCTTT,CASSPGTGADEAFF
.,TRBJ1-2,.,TRBV5-6,TGTGCCAGCAGCTTGGTTCAGGTGGACTATGGCTACACCTTC,CASSLVQVDYGYTF
.,TRBJ2-6,.,TRBV5-5,TGTGCCAGCAGCAAAACAGGGCCCAACGTCCTGACTTTC,CASSKTGPNVLTF
.,TRBJ2-3,TRBD1,TRBV6-1,TGTGCCAGTAGGACAGGCGGAGATACGCAGTATTTT,CASRTGGDTQYF
.,TRBJ2-7,.,TRBV7-2,TGTGCCAGCAGCACACAGGGATACGAGCAGTACTTC,CASSTQGYEQYF
once,TRBJ1-5,.,TRBV2,TGTGCCAGCAGTGCAAACCGTCGGACAGACAATCAGCCCCAGCATTTT,CASSANRRTDNQPQHF
.,TRBJ2-7,TRBD1,TRBV5-1,TGCGCCAGCAGCTTGGTGGCCGGGACAGGGACCTACGAGCAGTACTTC,CASSLVAGTGTYEQYF
medium-sized,TRBJ2-1,.,TRBV7-7,TGTGCTAGCAGTCCGCTATCCCCAAGCCCCTACAATGAGCAGTTCTTC,CASSPLSPSPYNEQFF
once,TRBJ2-3,TRBD2,TRBV7-6,TGTGCCAGCAGCGCCCGACTAGCGGAATATGATACGCAGTATTTT,CASSARLAEYDTQYF
.,TRBJ2-3,.,TRBV2,TGTGCCAGCAGTGACAGGTCAGATACGCAGTATTTT,CASSDRSDTQYF
.,TRBJ2-1,.,TRBV7-6,TGTGCCAGCAGTTTAGGGAGCTTGCCCCTGAATCTTAATGAGCAGTTCTTC,CASSLGSLPLNLNEQFF
.,TRBJ1-6,TRBD1,TRBV10-3,TGTGCCATCAGTGAGGAGGGGGCCTATTCACCCCTCCACTTT,CAISEEGAYSPLHF
once,TRBJ2-3,.,TRBV5-1,TGCGCCAGCAGCTTGGGTGTCCAAACAGATACGCAGTATTTT,CASSLGVQTDTQYF
.,TRBJ2-7,TRBD1,TRBV4-2,TGTGCCAACAGCCAATCCGGGACAGGGGCCTACGAGCAGTACTTC,CANSQSGTGAYEQYF
.,TRBJ2-1,.,TRBV7-2,TGTGCCAGCAGCTTAGTCCCTAGATGGGACAATGAGCAGTTCTTC,CASSLVPRWDNEQFF
few,TRBJ2-3,TRBD2,TRBV7-9,TGTGCCAGCAGCTTAGGTAGCGGGAGCACCGGAGGGGCGCAGTATTTT,CASSLGSGSTGGAQYF
.,TRBJ2-6,TRBD2,TRBV18,TGTGCCAGCTCACCACGACCGACTAGCGGGAAAGTGTCTGGGGCCAACGTCCTGACTTTC,CASSPRPTSGKVSGANVLTF
.,TRBJ2-4,.,TRBV7-8,TGTGCCAGCAGCTTACGGAGCGTTGCTGACATTCAGTACTTC,CASSLRSVADIQYF
.,TRBJ2-1,TRBD2,TRBV18,TGTGCCAGCTCCCAGAGTGCGGGAGGGAACAATGAGCAGTTCTTC,CASSQSAGGNNEQFF
.,TRBJ2-1,.,TRBV7-9,TGTGCCAGCAGCCGCCCTTTACCGGATGAGCAGTTCTTC,CASSRPLPDEQFF
.,TRBJ2-1,.,TRBV11-2,TGTGCCAGCAGCTTAGATCTGCTAGGGGCCCCCTACAATGAGCAGTTCTTC,CASSLDLLGAPYNEQFF
once,TRBJ2-7,TRBD2,TRBV5-5,TGTGCCAGCAGCCCTACTAGCGGGACTTCCTACGAGCAGTACTTC,CASSPTSGTSYEQYF
.,TRBJ2-1,TRBD2,TRBV18,TGTGCCAGCTCACCCGGGACTAGCGGACTTCGCACCTACAATGAGCAGTTCTTC,CASSPGTSGLRTYNEQFF
few,TRBJ2-1,TRBD2,TRBV7-2,TGTGCCAGCAGCCTACCAGGGACTAGCCCATTCTTC,CASSLPGTSPFF
few,TRBJ2-1,TRBD1,TRBV27,TGTGCCAGCAGTATAACAGGGGGCAATGAGCAGTTCTTC,CASSITGGNEQFF
.,TRBJ2-7,TRBD2,TRBV7-2,TGTGCCAGCAGCCCCGGACTAGCGGGAGTCTACGAGCAGTACTTC,CASSPGLAGVYEQYF
.,TRBJ1-1,.,TRBV30,TGTGCCTGGAGTCGGTTGATTGAAGCTTTCTTT,CAWSRLIEAFF
.,TRBJ2-5,TRBD2,TRBV11-2,TGTGCCAGCAGCTTAGAGGCTCGCGGGAGGGCCTCAGAGCGGTTAGAGACCCAGTACTTC,CASSLEARGRASERLETQYF
few,TRBJ2-1,TRBD2,TRBV30,TGTGCCTGGCGCCGAAGGGGCCGACTAGCGGGAGCCATTCGTGAGCAGTTCTTC,CAWRRRGRLAGAIREQFF
.,TRBJ2-1,TRBD1,TRBV15,TGTGCCACCAGCAGCGGGACAGGGTACTACAATGAGCAGTTCTTC,CATSSGTGYYNEQFF
once,TRBJ2-7,TRBD1,TRBV6-5,TGTGCCAGCCTGGGACAGGGGGCCTACGAGCAGTACTTC,CASLGQGAYEQYF
.,TRBJ2-1,.,TRBV11-2,TGTGCCAGCAGCTTGATGGGGGGGCTCGCTATCTACAATGAGCAGTTCTTC,CASSLMGGLAIYNEQFF
.,TRBJ2-5,.,TRBV7-2,TGTGCCAGCAGCTTACGAGAAGAGACCCAGTACTTC,CASSLREETQYF
.,TRBJ2-3,TRBD2,TRBV27,TGTGCCAGCAGTTTGAAAGCTAGCGGGAGGGCCGGGCGAGGAGATACGCAGTATTTT,CASSLKASGRAGRGDTQYF
.,TRBJ2-1,TRBD2,TRBV7-2,TGTGCCAGCAGCTTTGGACTAGCGAACTACAATGAGCAGTTCTTC,CASSFGLANYNEQFF
.,TRBJ2-5,.,TRBV16,TGTGCCAGCAGCCAATCACGGACAGCCCGAGAGACCCAGTACTTC,CASSQSRTARETQYF
.,TRBJ2-7,TRBD1,TRBV7-2,TGTGCCAGCAGCCGCCTGGACAGGAACTACGAGCAGTACTTC,CASSRLDRNYEQYF
.,TRBJ2-1,.,TRBV21-1,TGTGCCAGCAGCAAAATTTCCCCGACAGGACAGTTGGGGGATTACAATGAGCAGTTCTTC,CASSKISPTGQLGDYNEQFF
.,TRBJ2-7,.,TRBV6-6,TGTGCCAGCAGTTACAGTCAGGTGTCCCACGAGCAGTACTTC,CASSYSQVSHEQYF
.,TRBJ2-5,.,TRBV5-4,TGTGCCAGCAGCTTGGTTGGTGCGAGGCAGGAGACCCAGTACTTC,CASSLVGARQETQYF
.,TRBJ1-1,TRBD1,TRBV28,TGTGCCAGCAGACCCAATCTTGCCAGGGGGCGAGGAACTGAAGCTTTCTTT,CASRPNLARGRGTEAFF
.,TRBJ2-5,TRBD1,TRBV7-8,TGTGCCAGCAGCTTAAGAGTCTTTAGGCAGGGGGCGGAGACCCAGTACTTC,CASSLRVFRQGAETQYF
.,TRBJ1-5,.,TRBV28,TGTGCCAGCAGCCAGTCCGGGACTCCCTCCAATCGGCCCCAGCATTTT,CASSQSGTPSNRPQHF
.,TRBJ2-7,TRBD2,TRBV7-2,TGTGCCAGCAGCTGGGGACTAGCGGGAGACGAGCAGTACTTC,CASSWGLAGDEQYF
.,TRBJ2-7,TRBD1,TRBV19,TGTGCCAGTAGTACGGACAGGGGGCCCTACGAGCAGTACTTC,CASSTDRGPYEQYF
.,TRBJ2-1,.,TRBV6-5,TGTGCCAGCAGTTATGGCGGGATCCGAATAAATGAGCAGTTCTTC,CASSYGGIRINEQFF
few,TRBJ2-2,.,TRBV9,TGTGCCAGCAGCCTAGGGAGCCCCGCGAACACCGGGGAGCTGTTTTTT,CASSLGSPANTGELFF
.,TRBJ2-2,.,TRBV7-8,TGTGCCAGCAGCTCGGGACTGACTTACACCGGGGAGCTGTTTTTT,CASSSGLTYTGELFF
few,TRBJ2-3,.,TRBV7-3,TGTGCCAGCAGCCTCGGTCCCGGAGGTTACGATACGCAGTATTTT,CASSLGPGGYDTQYF
few,TRBJ2-1,.,TRBV7-2,TGTGCCAGCAGCTTAGCGCGGGACAATGAGCAGTTCTTC,CASSLARDNEQFF
.,TRBJ2-7,TRBD1,TRBV27,TGTGCCAGCAGTTTATCGGGACAGCGCTACGAGCAGTACTTC,CASSLSGQRYEQYF